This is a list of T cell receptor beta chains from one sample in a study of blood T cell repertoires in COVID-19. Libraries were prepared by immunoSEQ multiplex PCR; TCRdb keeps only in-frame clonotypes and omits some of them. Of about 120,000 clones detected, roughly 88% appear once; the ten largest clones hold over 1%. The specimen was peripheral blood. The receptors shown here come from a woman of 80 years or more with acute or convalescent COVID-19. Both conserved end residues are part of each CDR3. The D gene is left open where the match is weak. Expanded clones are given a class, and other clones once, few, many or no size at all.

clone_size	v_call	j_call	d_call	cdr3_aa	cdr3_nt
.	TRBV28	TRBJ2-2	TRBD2	CASSFLGLAGNTGELFF	TGTGCCAGCAGTTTTCTAGGCCTAGCGGGTAACACCGGGGAGCTGTTTTTT
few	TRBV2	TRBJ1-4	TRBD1	CASSEAWTGDNEKLFF	TGTGCCAGCAGTGAAGCGTGGACAGGGGATAATGAAAAACTGTTTTTT
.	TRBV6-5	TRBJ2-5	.	CASSYSRRASAETQYF	TGTGCCAGCAGTTACTCTCGTAGGGCTAGCGCAGAGACCCAGTACTTC
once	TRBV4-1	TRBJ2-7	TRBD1	CASSQVGQGLSYEQYF	TGCGCCAGCAGCCAAGTGGGACAGGGTTTAAGCTACGAGCAGTACTTC
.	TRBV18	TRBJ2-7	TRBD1	CASSPQPPGGASEQYF	TGTGCCAGCTCACCACAACCTCCAGGGGGAGCCAGCGAGCAGTACTTC
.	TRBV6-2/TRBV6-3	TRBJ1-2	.	CASSRLRQDLQGYTF	TGTGCCAGCAGTCGACTACGACAGGATTTGCAAGGCTACACCTTC
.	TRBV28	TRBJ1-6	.	CASIGGYNSPLHF	TGTGCCAGCATCGGGGGATATAATTCACCCCTCCACTTT
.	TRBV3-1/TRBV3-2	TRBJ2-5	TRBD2	CASSQREGETQYF	TGTGCCAGCAGCCAAAGGGAGGGAGAGACCCAGTACTTC
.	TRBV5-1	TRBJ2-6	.	CASSLAPVDSLKANVLTF	TGCGCCAGCAGCTTGGCACCCGTGGACAGTTTAAAAGCCAACGTCCTGACTTTC
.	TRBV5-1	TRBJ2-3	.	CASSLGGGPDTQYF	TGCGCCAGCAGCTTGGGAGGGGGTCCAGATACGCAGTATTTT
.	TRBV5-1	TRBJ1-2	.	CASSAGTPNYGYTF	TGCGCCAGCAGCGCCGGGACTCCTAACTATGGCTACACCTTC
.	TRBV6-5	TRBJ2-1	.	CASSYVEYNEQFF	TGTGCCAGCAGTTATGTAGAGTACAATGAGCAGTTCTTC
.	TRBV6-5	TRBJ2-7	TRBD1	CANIPQGIHEQYF	TGTGCCAACATACCACAGGGGATCCACGAGCAGTACTTC
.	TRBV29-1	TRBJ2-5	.	CSVDAHLRRGETQYF	TGCAGCGTTGATGCCCACCTGCGCAGGGGTGAGACCCAGTACTTC
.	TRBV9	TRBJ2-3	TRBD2	CASSVGAGGHISTDTQYF	TGTGCCAGCAGCGTAGGGGCGGGGGGACATATAAGCACAGATACGCAGTATTTT
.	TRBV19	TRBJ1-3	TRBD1	CASSKEDRVPGNTIYF	TGTGCCAGTAGTAAGGAGGACAGGGTGCCTGGAAACACCATATATTTT
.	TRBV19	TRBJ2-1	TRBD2	CASSMSLAGDEQFF	TGTGCCAGTAGTATGAGCCTAGCGGGAGATGAGCAGTTCTTC
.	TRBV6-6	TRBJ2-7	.	CASSYHRVGGLYEQYF	TGTGCCAGCAGTTACCACAGGGTCGGGGGACTATACGAGCAGTACTTC
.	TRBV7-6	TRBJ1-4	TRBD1	CASSSSSGTGNEKLFF	TGTGCCAGCAGCTCCTCCTCCGGGACAGGGAACGAAAAACTGTTTTTT
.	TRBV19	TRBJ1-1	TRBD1	CASSYQGGTEAFF	TGTGCCAGTAGTTACCAGGGGGGAACTGAAGCTTTCTTT
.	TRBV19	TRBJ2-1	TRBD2	CASSISGTSGSMNEQFF	TGTGCCAGTAGTATATCCGGGACTAGCGGGAGTATGAATGAGCAGTTCTTC
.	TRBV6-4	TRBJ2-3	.	CASSLGTSTDTQYF	TGTGCCAGCAGCCTGGGGACTAGCACAGATACGCAGTATTTT
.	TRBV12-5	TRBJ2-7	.	CASGLVRRGSYEQYF	TGTGCTAGTGGTTTGGTACGACGGGGCTCCTACGAGCAGTACTTC
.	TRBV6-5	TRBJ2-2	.	CASLDTYTGELFF	TGTGCCAGCTTGGACACGTACACCGGGGAGCTGTTTTTT
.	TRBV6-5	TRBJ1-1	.	CASFQNRGYTEAFF	TGTGCCAGCTTCCAAAATCGCGGGTACACTGAAGCTTTCTTT
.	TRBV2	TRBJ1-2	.	CASRSGSYYGYTF	TGTGCCAGCCGATCCGGGTCGTACTATGGCTACACCTTC
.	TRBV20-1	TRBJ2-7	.	CSASPVGSPYEQYF	TGCAGTGCTAGTCCGGTCGGGAGCCCCTACGAGCAGTACTTC
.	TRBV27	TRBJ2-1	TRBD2	CASSLLGSGADGEQFF	TGTGCCAGCAGTTTATTGGGTAGCGGGGCTGATGGGGAGCAGTTCTTC
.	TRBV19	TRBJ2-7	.	CASSIGQVYGYEQYF	TGTGCCAGTAGTATAGGACAGGTATATGGATACGAGCAGTACTTC
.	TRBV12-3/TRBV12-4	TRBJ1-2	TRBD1	CASSEQGYGYTF	TGTGCCAGCAGTGAACAGGGGTACGGCTACACCTTC
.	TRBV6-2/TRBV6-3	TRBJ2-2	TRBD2	CASSYGTSGGAGELFF	TGTGCCAGCAGTTACGGGACTAGCGGGGGGGCCGGGGAGCTGTTTTTT
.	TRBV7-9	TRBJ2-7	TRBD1	CASSSTGRPYEQYF	TGTGCCAGCAGCTCGACAGGGAGACCCTACGAGCAGTACTTC
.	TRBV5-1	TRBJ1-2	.	CASSSGTSPVGYTF	TGCGCCAGCAGCAGCGGGACATCCCCAGTGGGCTACACCTTC
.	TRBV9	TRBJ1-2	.	CASSAEPTVRMGYTF	TGTGCCAGCAGCGCCGAGCCGACGGTGAGGATGGGCTACACCTTC
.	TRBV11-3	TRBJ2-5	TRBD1	CASSLGLTGGAGETQYF	TGTGCCAGCAGCTTAGGGCTGACAGGGGGCGCCGGGGAGACCCAGTACTTC
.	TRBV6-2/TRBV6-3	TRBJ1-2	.	CASSYSTPPGYTF	TGTGCCAGCAGTTACTCGACACCGCCGGGCTACACCTTC
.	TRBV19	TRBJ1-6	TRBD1	CASRMGQGLVSPLHF	TGTGCCAGTAGGATGGGACAGGGGCTCGTCTCACCCCTCCACTTT
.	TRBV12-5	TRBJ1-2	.	CASGLDLGQPLYTF	TGTGCTAGTGGTTTGGACCTAGGACAGCCCCTCTACACCTTC
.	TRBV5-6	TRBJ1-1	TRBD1	CASSVGTGGLTEAFF	TGTGCCAGCAGCGTTGGGACAGGGGGGCTAACTGAAGCTTTCTTT
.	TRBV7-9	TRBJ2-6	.	CASSPRGSSGANVLTF	TGTGCCAGCAGCCCAAGAGGGAGCTCTGGGGCCAACGTCCTGACTTTC
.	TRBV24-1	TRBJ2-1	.	CATSDVGLRGANEQFF	TGTGCCACCAGTGATGTCGGACTCCGGGGGGCCAATGAGCAGTTCTTC
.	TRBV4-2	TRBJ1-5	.	CASSPEGSPNQPQHF	TGTGCCAGCAGCCCGGAGGGGTCCCCCAATCAGCCCCAGCATTTT
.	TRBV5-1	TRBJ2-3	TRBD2	CASSLASGGDTQYF	TGCGCCAGCAGCTTGGCTAGCGGGGGCGATACGCAGTATTTT
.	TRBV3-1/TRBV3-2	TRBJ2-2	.	CASSLRRANTGELFF	TGTGCCAGCAGCCTGCGGAGAGCGAACACCGGGGAGCTGTTTTTT
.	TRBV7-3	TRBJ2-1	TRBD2	CASSHRIAGERGGSYEQFF	TGTGCCAGCAGCCATCGTATTGCAGGAGAGCGGGGGGGCAGCTATGAGCAGTTCTTC
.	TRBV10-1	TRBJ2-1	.	CASSPPGFNEQFF	TGCGCCAGCAGCCCCCCAGGTTTTAATGAGCAGTTCTTC
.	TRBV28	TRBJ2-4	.	CASNPAGLAKNIQYF	TGTGCCAGCAATCCGGCGGGACTAGCCAAAAACATTCAGTACTTC
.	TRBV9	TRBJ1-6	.	CASSVQGASPLHF	TGTGCCAGCAGCGTGCAGGGTGCGTCACCCCTCCACTTT
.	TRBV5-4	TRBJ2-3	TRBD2	CASSYLAGADTDTQYF	TGTGCCAGCAGCTATCTAGCGGGGGCCGACACAGATACGCAGTATTTT
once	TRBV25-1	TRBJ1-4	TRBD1	CASSLGTGRGEKLFF	TGTGCCAGCAGTCTAGGGACAGGGCGGGGGGAAAAACTGTTTTTT
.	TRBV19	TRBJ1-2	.	CASSPFRDKADGYTF	TGTGCCAGTAGTCCCTTCCGGGACAAGGCGGATGGCTACACCTTC
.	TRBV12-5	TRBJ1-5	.	CASGLNRPSSNQPQHF	TGTGCTAGTGGTTTGAACAGACCAAGTAGCAATCAGCCCCAGCATTTT
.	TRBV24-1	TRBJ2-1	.	CATSDLSPSGDNEQFF	TGTGCCACCAGTGATTTGAGCCCATCAGGGGACAATGAGCAGTTCTTC
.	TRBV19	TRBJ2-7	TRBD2	CATGSGGTSSYEQYF	TGTGCCACCGGTAGCGGGGGTACCAGCTCCTACGAGCAGTACTTC
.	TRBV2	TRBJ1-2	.	CASSEAGRGAGYTF	TGTGCCAGCAGTGAAGCTGGCAGGGGTGCCGGCTACACCTTC
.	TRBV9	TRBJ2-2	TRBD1	CASSARQGAFGELFF	TGTGCCAGCAGCGCTAGACAGGGGGCTTTCGGGGAGCTGTTTTTT
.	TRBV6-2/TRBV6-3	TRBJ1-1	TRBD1	CASSTPGQPMRHNTEAFF	TGTGCCAGCAGTACCCCGGGACAGCCTATGAGACATAACACTGAAGCTTTCTTT
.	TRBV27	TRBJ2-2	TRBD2	CASTGTSKAGELFF	TGTGCCAGCACCGGGACTAGCAAGGCCGGGGAGCTGTTTTTT